Listed here are 8 T cell receptor beta chains from one sample, sequenced in a study of blood T cell repertoires in COVID-19. TCRdb's table, derived via immunoSEQ multiplex PCR, lists solely in-frame clones and lacks some. The top ten clones hold 3.5% to 5% of a sample with some 340,000 clones, over 90% of them seen once. The sample comprised PBMCs or T cells enriched from blood (not recorded which). These receptors all stem from a woman in her twenties or thirties who had been exposed to COVID-19.

The rearrangement joins TRBV13 to TRBJ1-2; possible D gene TRBD1, 6 bases. The germline CDR1 and CDR2 sequences are PRHDT and FYEKMQ (reference sequence). The CDR3 sequence is 15 residues long. V shed 5 bases and J shed 6 bases, with 19 bases lying between them. The CDR3 region has the DNA TGTGCCAGCAGCCCACCCGAGGGGGGGCAGGATGGCTACACCTTC. Translated, it gives CASSPPEGGQDGYTF.

The V gene is TRBV4-1, the J gene TRBJ2-1; 10 bases fit TRBD2. The V gene end was trimmed by 0 bases and the J gene end by 3 bases; junction bases not matched to a gene: 8. The CDR3 length is 18 residues. Germline lookup yields CDR1 MGHRA and CDR2 YSYEKL. The CDR3 here is CASSQDGLAGDDYNEQFF. For the CDR3, the DNA is TGCGCCAGCAGCCAAGATGGGCTAGCGGGGGACGACTACAATGAGCAGTTCTTC.

The chain links TRBV5-1 to TRBJ1-2; D is possibly TRBD1 (6 bases). This CDR3 region has 16 residues. V shed 0 bases and J shed 4 bases, with 16 bases lying between them. CDR1 is SGHRS and CDR2 is YFSETQ in the germline V gene. The CDR3 DNA sequence: TGCGCCAGCAGCTTGGGTGAAGGGGGTAGTACCTATGGCTACACCTTC. This codes for CASSLGEGGSTYGYTF.

This sequence joins TRBV15 and TRBJ1-2, with TRBD1 as a possible D gene (5 bases). This CDR3 region has 15 residues. The V end was cut by 1 base, the J end by 8 bases, with 17 bases between. CDR1 is LNHNV, CDR2 YYDKDF, per germline (reference sequence). The CDR3 is CATSRGPDGGEGYTF. DNA for the CDR3: TGTGCCACCAGCAGAGGACCCGATGGGGGGGAAGGCTACACCTTC.

This rearrangement joins TRBV19 to TRBJ2-3, with 9 positions matching TRBD2. The CDR3 is 15 residues long. The germline CDR1 and CDR2 sequences are LNHDA and SQIVND (reference sequence). J gave up 0 bases and V 6 bases, and 4 bases lay outside the gene matches. The CDR3 protein is CASRRLAASTDTQYF. The CDR3 DNA reads TGTGCCAGTAGACGACTAGCGGCTAGCACAGATACGCAGTATTTT.

This chain connects TRBV11-1 to TRBJ1-2, with 9 bases matching TRBD1. This CDR3 has 13 residues. V was clipped by 5 bases and J by 6 bases; unmatched bases: 4. CDR1 is SGHAT, CDR2 FQDESV, per germline (reference sequence). The CDR3 loop is CASSTGQGHGYTF. CDR3 coding DNA: TGTGCCAGCAGCACCGGACAGGGGCATGGCTACACCTTC. Looking up the rest from reference TRBV11-1 and TRBJ1-2 gives the full variable domain: EAEVAQSPRYKITEKSQAVAFWCDPISGHATLYWYRQILGQGPELLVQFQDESVVDDSQLPKDRFSAERLKGVDSTLKIQPAELGDSAMYLCASSTGQGHGYTFGSGTRLTVV.

The table lists this clone with a count of one. V is TRBV14 and J is TRBJ1-1, with D tentatively TRBD1 (5 bases). V was trimmed by 7 bases and J by 7 bases, leaving 25 bases between them. The CDR3 runs 16 residues. Germline assignment: CDR1 SGHDN and CDR2 FVKESK. CDR3 region: CASTPRQGIGRGEAFF. DNA for the CDR3: TGTGCCAGCACCCCAAGGCAGGGTATAGGGCGGGGTGAAGCTTTCTTT.

The chain carries TRBV6-5 and TRBJ1-2; TRBD1 might be the D (6 bases). V dropped 1 base and J dropped 7 bases, with 7 bases sitting between them. The CDR3 has 12 residues. CDR1 and CDR2 from the germline V gene are MNHEY and SVGAGI. The CDR3 region has the DNA TGTGCCAGCAGTTACTGGGGGCTTGGCTACACCTTC. It yields the protein CASSYWGLGYTF.